These 10 T cell receptor beta chains were sequenced from one sample in a study of human T cells and chemical hapten exposure. As to time point: patch test 3, about 24 weeks after DPC sensitization. Indicated treatment: therapeutic diphenylcyclopropenone sensitization with weekly scalp DPC. Using its own MiXCR run on the RACE reads, TCRdb lists one record per CDR3 protein. The sample consists of about 160,000 distinct CDR3 sequences, around 30% of them appearing once. This sample comprised whole blood, obtained in connection with sensitization to the hapten diphenylcyclopropenone (DPC). The origin of the receptors is a woman under 30 with alopecia areata. Some clones in this sample may be carry-over from other donors' samples.

This clonotype showed up just a few times. The chain employs TRBV7-8 and TRBJ2-7; no definite D call. CDR1 is SGHVS and CDR2 is FQNEAQ in the germline V gene. The V end was cut by 3 bases, the J end by 6 bases, with 3 bases between. This CDR3 has 10 residues. CDR3 loop: CASSFREQYF. The CDR3 bases are TGTGCCAGCAGCTTTCGCGAGCAGTACTTC.

V usage is TRBV27 and J usage is TRBJ1-2, with 7 nucleotides matching TRBD1. This CDR3 region has 17 residues. V trimming: 6 bases; J trimming: 1 base; junction bases outside the gene matches: 14. Germline V gene sequence: CDR1 MNHEY, CDR2 SMNVEV (reference sequence). In DNA, the CDR3 is TGTGCCAGCAGATTTATTACCTCGGACAGGAATAACTATGGCTACACCTTC. Its protein product is CASRFITSDRNNYGYTF.

This clonotype has more than one count but fewer than ten. This chain uses TRBV12-3 or TRBV12-4 with TRBJ2-3, with a tentative D call TRBD2 (6 bases). Trimming stripped 5 bases from V and 4 bases from J, with 19 bases between. The CDR3 is 16 residues long. This CDR3 is CASSGDPRESPDTQYF. The CDR3 coding sequence is TGTGCCAGCAGTGGGGACCCCCGGGAGAGCCCAGATACGCAGTATTTT.

The sample holds a few counts of this clonotype. The chain is built from TRBV10-2 and TRBJ2-1, with 9 bases fitting TRBD2. The CDR3 has 15 amino acids. With V trimmed by 2 bases and J by 6 bases, 5 bases remained unmatched. The germline CDR1 and CDR2 sequences are WSHSY and SAAADI. The CDR3 here is CASSERASGANEQFF. In DNA form, the CDR3 reads TGCGCCAGCAGTGAGAGGGCTAGCGGGGCCAATGAGCAGTTCTTC.

The CDR3 DNA reads as TGCGCCAGCAGCCAAGCGATTGGCGGGAGTTACACCGGGGAGCTGTTTTTT. Translated: CASSQAIGGSYTGELFF. This rearrangement joins TRBV4-3 to TRBJ2-2; 7 bases match TRBD2. The CDR3 length is 17 residues. Germline V gene sequence: CDR1 LGHNA, CDR2 YSLEER. Trimming at V came to 1 base and at J to 3 bases, leaving 8 bases not matched to a gene.

In its sample, this clonotype was seen a few times. The chain employs TRBV29-1 and TRBJ2-2; D is perhaps TRBD1 or TRBD2 (6 bases each). There are 14 residues in the CDR3. Per the germline V gene, CDR1 is SQVTM and CDR2 is ANQGSEA. Deletions cut 7 bases from V and 5 bases from J, with 17 bases between. The DNA of the CDR3 is TGCAGCGCCCCTTCGGGGGCAGGAACCGGGGAGCTGTTTTTT. It is translated as CSAPSGAGTGELFF.

The chain employs TRBV20-1 and TRBJ2-7; weak D call: TRBD1 (6 bases). The germline gives CDR1 DFQATT, CDR2 SNEGSKA (reference sequence). The CDR3 contains 12 residues. Deletions cut 2 bases from V and 6 bases from J, with 11 bases between. The CDR3 DNA is TGCAGTGCTAGATACAGGGTAGGCGAGCAGTACTTC. This translates into CSARYRVGEQYF.

V gene TRBV20-1 combines with J gene TRBJ2-3; 9 bases line up with TRBD2. CDR3 length: 16 residues. After removal of 3 bases from V and 3 bases from J, the junction contained 10 bases not matched to a gene. The V gene's germline CDR1 is DFQATT and CDR2 SNEGSKA (reference sequence). The CDR3 is CSASPREGRGTDTQYF. The CDR3 DNA reads as TGCAGTGCTAGTCCGCGGGAGGGCCGCGGGACAGATACGCAGTATTTT.

The sample holds a few counts of this clonotype. This chain connects TRBV20-1 to TRBJ1-1; D ambiguous. Trimming removed 6 bases from V and 4 bases from J, with 12 bases in between. Looked up from germline, CDR1 is DFQATT and CDR2 is SNEGSKA (reference sequence). CDR3 length: 12 residues. The CDR3, as DNA: TGCAGTGCCGACAACCTCCTCACTGAAGCTTTCTTT. Encoded protein: CSADNLLTEAFF.

The chain carries TRBV11-1 and TRBJ1-1; 7 bases align to TRBD1. The germline V gene has CDR1 SGHAT and CDR2 FQDESV (reference sequence). This CDR3 is 15 amino acids long. The trim removed 3 bases at V and 0 bases at J, leaving 4 bases unmatched. The CDR3 DNA sequence: TGTGCCAGCAGCTTTGTGACAGGGATGAACACTGAAGCTTTCTTT. It codes for CASSFVTGMNTEAFF.